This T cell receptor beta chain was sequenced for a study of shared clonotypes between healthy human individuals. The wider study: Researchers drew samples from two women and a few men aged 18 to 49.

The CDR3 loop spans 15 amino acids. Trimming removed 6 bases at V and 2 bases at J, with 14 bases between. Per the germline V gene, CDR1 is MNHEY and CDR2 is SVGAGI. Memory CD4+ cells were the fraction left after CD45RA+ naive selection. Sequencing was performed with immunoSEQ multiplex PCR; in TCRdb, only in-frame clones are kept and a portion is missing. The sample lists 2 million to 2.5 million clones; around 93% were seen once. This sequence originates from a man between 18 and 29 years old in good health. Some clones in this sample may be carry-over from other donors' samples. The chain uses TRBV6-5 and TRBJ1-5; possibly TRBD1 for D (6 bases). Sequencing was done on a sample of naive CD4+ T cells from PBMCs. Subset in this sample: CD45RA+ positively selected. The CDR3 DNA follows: TGTGCCAGCAGCCGAACAGGGATAGGCAATCAGCCCCAGCATTTT. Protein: CASSRTGIGNQPQHF.